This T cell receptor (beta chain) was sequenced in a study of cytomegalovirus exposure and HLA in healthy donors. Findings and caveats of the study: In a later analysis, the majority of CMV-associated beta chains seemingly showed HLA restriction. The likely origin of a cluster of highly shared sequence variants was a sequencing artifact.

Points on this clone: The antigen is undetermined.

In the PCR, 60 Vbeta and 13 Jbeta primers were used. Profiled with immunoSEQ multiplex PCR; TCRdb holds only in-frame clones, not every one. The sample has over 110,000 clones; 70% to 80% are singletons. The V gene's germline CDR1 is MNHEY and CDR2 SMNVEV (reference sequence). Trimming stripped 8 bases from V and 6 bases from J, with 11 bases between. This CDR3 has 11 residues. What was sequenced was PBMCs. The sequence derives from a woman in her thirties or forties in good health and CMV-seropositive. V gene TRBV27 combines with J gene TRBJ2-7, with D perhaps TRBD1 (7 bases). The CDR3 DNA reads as TGTGCCAGCTCGCAGGGGGGCGAGCAGTACTTC. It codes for CASSQGGEQYF.